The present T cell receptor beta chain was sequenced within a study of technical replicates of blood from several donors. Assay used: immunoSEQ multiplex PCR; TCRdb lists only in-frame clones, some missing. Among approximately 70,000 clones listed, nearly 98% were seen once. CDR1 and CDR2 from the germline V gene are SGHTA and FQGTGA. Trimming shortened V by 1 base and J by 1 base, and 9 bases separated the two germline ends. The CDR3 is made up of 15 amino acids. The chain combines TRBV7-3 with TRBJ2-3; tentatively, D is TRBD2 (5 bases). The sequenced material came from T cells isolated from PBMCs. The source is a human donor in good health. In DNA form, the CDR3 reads TGTGCCAGCAGCTTAAGGACGCGGGGCACAGATACGCAGTATTTT. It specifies CASSLRTRGTDTQYF.